This T cell receptor beta chain derives from a study of beta chain features in type 1 diabetes (dated by TCRdb to 2016 to 2019). For the wider study: Patients and healthy donors did not differ in mean age, gender distribution, total cell number or subset yield. The study compared the TCRB repertoires of sorted circulating CD4+ T cell subsets in recently diagnosed type 1 diabetes patients with those in matched healthy donors. A total of 100 million to 110 million sorted cells were examined across all samples, and a strong correlation was observed between cell number per subset and RNA yield. Regulatory and stem cell-like memory subsets were isolated from only 8 patients and roughly eight healthy donors, whereas naive and central memory subsets came from all 30 or so donors. Overall results and qualifications from the work: Because small numbers of individuals were included in the HLA sub-analyses, any influence of HLA type on TCRB rearrangement was left unresolved. In all four CD4+ subsets, TCRB CDR3 length was moderately but significantly shorter in type 1 diabetes patients. PCR may preferentially amplify shorter templates, but because patient and control samples were amplified and corrected together, any resulting skew would affect both groups equally. Because cDNA rather than genomic DNA was sequenced, highly expressing activated cells could have been over-represented, although no difference in activation and CD3 levels was found between groups. The naive, central memory and regulatory TCRB repertoires appeared to resemble one another more closely among patients than among healthy donors. Patients with type 1 diabetes made fewer insertions and deleted more nucleotides at VDJ recombination sites, implying thymic rearrangement abnormalities.

Each donor gave one peripheral blood draw, roughly 120 mL on average, collected into heparinised tubes. Using a panel that included CD45RO, CCR7, CD25, CD127, CD95 and CD27, naive, central memory, regulatory and stem cell-like memory CD4+ T cells were sorted on a BD FACSAria II. All sorted populations exceeded 95% purity. PBMCs were isolated immediately by Lymphoprep density gradient centrifugation and stained directly without culture. To minimize batch effects, samples were stained and sorted in pairs, one healthy donor with one patient per experiment. Turning to this clone: The clone's antigen remains unknown. The sample holds no much larger clone one base away, and base qualities are not on file.

Trimming takes 5 bases from V and 3 bases from J, and the germline ends sit 8 bases apart. In the germline V gene (reference sequence), CDR1 corresponds to GTSNPN and CDR2 to SVGIG. The CDR3, cysteine through phenylalanine, is 12 amino acids long. The CDR3 DNA has 36 bases and is translated from base 1. The High Capacity cDNA Reverse Transcription Kit was used to reverse transcribe all of the isolated RNA, meaning that expressed TCRB transcripts were what got sequenced. Naive, central memory and regulatory T cell samples underwent deep immunoSEQ sequencing, averaging approximately 3.5 million total reads per sample. Sorted cells were lysed in RLT buffer, and RNA was extracted using DNase-treated RNeasy Micro or Mini kits according to cell number. To prevent cross-contamination, every cell subset was processed on its own, while patient and healthy donor samples were processed together. The immunoSEQ multiplex PCR was used to amplify TCRB sequences from cDNA, generating 87-bp fragments that spanned the CDR3 region. Amplicons were sequenced on the Illumina HiSeq platform. The authors processed their data as follows. PCR bias was corrected computationally using synthetic template baselines, and reads within Hamming distance 2 were collapsed, with unmergeable singletons discarded. Reads were aligned against IMGT to assign V, D and J genes, CDR3 length and insertions or deletions at six rearrangement sites. Within each subset, clonotype counts were normalized to the number of sorted cells before true diversity and Gini coefficients were calculated with the tcR R package. Repertoire sharing was quantified using the overlap coefficient calculated on TCRB nucleotide sequences. Out-of-frame TCRB sequences from naive cells were analyzed as a proxy for the pre-selection repertoire. As stored in TCRdb, this immuneACCESS dataset retains in-frame rearrangements with V and J assigned. A fraction of the clones does not appear; measured against another copy, unresolved V genes explain less than half of the discrepancy, and the remainder lacks a known reason. V, J and clone size reflect that table, while D and trimming were determined from the DNA. In this sample the table shows nearly 250,000 clones, about 71% of which occur a single time. The ten biggest clones cover approximately 0.053% of the sample.

The material sequenced was naive CD4+ T cells from blood. This sample's cell subset or site label indicates: true naive CD4+ T cells. The chain is assembled from TRBV30 and TRBJ1-5; TRBD1 is a possible D gene, resting on 5 matching bases. The sequence was collected from a young man in good health. The CDR3 region has the sequence CAWGRDNQPQHF. The DNA is as follows: TGTGCCTGGGGCAGGGACAATCAGCCCCAGCATTTT.